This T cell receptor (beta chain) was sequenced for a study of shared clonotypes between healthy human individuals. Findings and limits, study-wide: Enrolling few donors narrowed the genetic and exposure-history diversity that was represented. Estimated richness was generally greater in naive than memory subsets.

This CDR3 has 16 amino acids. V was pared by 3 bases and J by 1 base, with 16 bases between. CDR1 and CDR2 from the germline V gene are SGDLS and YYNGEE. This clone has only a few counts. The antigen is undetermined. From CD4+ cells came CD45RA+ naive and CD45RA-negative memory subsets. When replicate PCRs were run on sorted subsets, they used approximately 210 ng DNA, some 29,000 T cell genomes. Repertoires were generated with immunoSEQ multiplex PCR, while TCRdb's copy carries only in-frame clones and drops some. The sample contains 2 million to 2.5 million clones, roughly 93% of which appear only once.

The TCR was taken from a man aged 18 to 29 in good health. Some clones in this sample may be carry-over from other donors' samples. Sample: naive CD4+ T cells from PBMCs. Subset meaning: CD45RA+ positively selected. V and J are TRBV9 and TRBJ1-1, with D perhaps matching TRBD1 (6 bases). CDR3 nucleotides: TGTGCCAGCAGCGCTGCAGGGGCGAGGGAGAACACTGAAGCTTTCTTT. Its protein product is CASSAAGARENTEAFF.